This TCR beta chain appears in the sequencing data of a study of regulatory T cells in long-lasting Graves disease. In building TCR beta libraries, iRepertoire HTBI primers were used together with Arm-PCR of CDR3 regions. TCRdb passed the multiplex PCR reads through MiXCR, listing each CDR3 protein once. Of roughly 500,000 distinct CDR3 sequences in the sample, around 13% were seen once. Time point of the sample: newly diagnosed GD, antithyroid drugs for less than 3 months. Construction of the TCR library relied on RNA isolated from PBMCs. The CDR3 sequence is 17 residues long. Germline CDR1 MNHNS, CDR2 SASEGT. J was trimmed by 0 bases and V by 6 bases; bases with no gene match: 9. This clonotype showed up many times. These data also formed part of another study, on T cells in Graves' hyperthyroidism and ophthalmopathy.

The starting material was peripheral blood mononuclear cells (PBMCs), obtained at new diagnosis, from a patient treated with antithyroid drugs. The chain employs TRBV6-1 and TRBJ1-1; 11 nucleotides agree with TRBD1. This sequence was found in a young woman with Graves disease. The CDR3 here is CASRKGQGASMNTEAFF. The CDR3 DNA follows: TGTGCCAGCAGGAAAGGACAGGGGGCCTCCATGAACACTGAAGCTTTCTTT.